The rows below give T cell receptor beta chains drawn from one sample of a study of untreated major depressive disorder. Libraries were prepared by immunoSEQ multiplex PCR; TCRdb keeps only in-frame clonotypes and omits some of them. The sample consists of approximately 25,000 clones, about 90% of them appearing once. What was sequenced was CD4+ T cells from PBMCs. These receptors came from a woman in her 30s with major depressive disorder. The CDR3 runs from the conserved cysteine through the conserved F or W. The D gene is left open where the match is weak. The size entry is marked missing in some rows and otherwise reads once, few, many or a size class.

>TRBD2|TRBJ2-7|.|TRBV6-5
TGTGCCAGCAGCCCGCGGGGGTTGAGCTCCTACGAGCAGTACTTC
CASSPRGLSSYEQYF
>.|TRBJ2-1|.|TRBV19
TGTGCCAGTAGTATAGATCTCCAGAGAGGAAGCAATGAGCAGTTCTTC
CASSIDLQRGSNEQFF
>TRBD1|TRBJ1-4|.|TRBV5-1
TGCGCCAGCAGCTCGGGACAGGGCAAACTTAATGAAAAACTGTTTTTT
CASSSGQGKLNEKLFF
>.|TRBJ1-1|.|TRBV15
TGTGCCACCAGCAGAGAACCAGGGTCTACTGAAGCTTTCTTT
CATSREPGSTEAFF
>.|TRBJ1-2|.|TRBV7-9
TGTGCCAGCAGGGAGTCCTCCGCTAACTATGGCTACACCTTC
CASRESSANYGYTF
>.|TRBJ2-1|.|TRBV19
TGTGCCAGTAGTATGAAGTACAATGAGCAGTTCTTC
CASSMKYNEQFF
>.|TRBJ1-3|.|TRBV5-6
TGTGCCAGCAGCTTTCAGGGACACGTCTCTGGAAACACCATATATTTT
CASSFQGHVSGNTIYF
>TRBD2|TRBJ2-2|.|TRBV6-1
TGTGCCAGCAGTGATCGGGGGGCCGGGGAGCTGTTTTTT
CASSDRGAGELFF
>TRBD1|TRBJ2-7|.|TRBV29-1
TGCAGCGTTGGGGACAGTCCCTACGAGCAGTACTTC
CSVGDSPYEQYF
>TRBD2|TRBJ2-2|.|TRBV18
TGTGCCAGCTCACCGACTAGCGGGGACACCGGGGAGCTGTTTTTT
CASSPTSGDTGELFF
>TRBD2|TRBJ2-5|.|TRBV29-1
TGCAGCGTTGTACCCCTAGCGGGGGACCAGGAGACCCAGTACTTC
CSVVPLAGDQETQYF
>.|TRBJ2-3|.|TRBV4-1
TGCGCCAGCAGCCAAGTCGTGGGGCAGGGGCCCACAGATACGCAGTATTTT
CASSQVVGQGPTDTQYF
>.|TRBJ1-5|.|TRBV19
TGTGCCAGTAGTAGACAGATCAATCAGCCCCAGCATTTT
CASSRQINQPQHF
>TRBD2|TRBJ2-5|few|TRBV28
TGTGCCAGCAGTACCCGACTAGCGGGAGACCAAGAGACCCAGTACTTC
CASSTRLAGDQETQYF
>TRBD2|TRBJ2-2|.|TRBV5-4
TGTGCCAGCAGATCCCATAGCGGGAGGAACACCGGGGAGCTGTTTTTT
CASRSHSGRNTGELFF
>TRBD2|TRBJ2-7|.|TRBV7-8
TGTGCCAGCAGCCCACCGAGGGGACTAGCGTCCTCCTACGAGCAGTACTTC
CASSPPRGLASSYEQYF
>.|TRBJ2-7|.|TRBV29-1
TGCAGCGTTCTTTCAGTGGACTACGAGCAGTACTTC
CSVLSVDYEQYF
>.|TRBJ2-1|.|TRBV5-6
TGTGCCAGCAGCTTGCGCCCGGACAACAATGAGCAGTTCTTC
CASSLRPDNNEQFF
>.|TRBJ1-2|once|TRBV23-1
TGCGCCAGCAGTCTACCACAGTACTATGGCTACACCTTC
CASSLPQYYGYTF
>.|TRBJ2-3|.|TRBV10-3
TGTGCCATCGCGGGCGCCACCTACACAGATACGCAGTATTTT
CAIAGATYTDTQYF
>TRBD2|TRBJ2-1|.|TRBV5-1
TGCGCCAGCAGCTTGAGAACTAGCGGGGGTTACAATGAGCAGTTCTTC
CASSLRTSGGYNEQFF
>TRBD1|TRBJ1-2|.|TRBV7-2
TGTGCCAGCAGCTCCCAGGGGGCTGCTTTTGACTATGGCTACACCTTC
CASSSQGAAFDYGYTF
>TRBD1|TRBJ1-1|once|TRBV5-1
TGCGCCAGCAGCTTGGGGGGACAGGGTCGCCCGAACACTGAAGCTTTCTTT
CASSLGGQGRPNTEAFF
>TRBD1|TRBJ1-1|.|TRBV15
TGTGCCACCAGACCTACAGGGGGCTTATTCAAAGCTTTCTTT
CATRPTGGLFKAFF
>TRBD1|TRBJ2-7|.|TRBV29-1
TGCAGCGTCGCCTCCGGGACAGGGTTGTACGAGCAGTACTTC
CSVASGTGLYEQYF
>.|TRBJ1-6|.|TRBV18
TGTGCCAGCTCACCGGGGCATCCACCCCTCCACTTT
CASSPGHPPLHF
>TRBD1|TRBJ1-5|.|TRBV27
TGTGCCAGCAGTTTCGGGGGACAGGGAGGCAATCAGCCCCAGCATTTT
CASSFGGQGGNQPQHF
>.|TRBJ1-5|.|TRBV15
TGTGCCACCAGCAGAGAGCTGGAGAGAAATCAGCCCCAGCATTTT
CATSRELERNQPQHF
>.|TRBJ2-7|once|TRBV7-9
TGTGCCAGCAGCTCGGTTAGGCACTACGAGCAGTACTTC
CASSSVRHYEQYF
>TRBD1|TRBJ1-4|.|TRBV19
TGTGCCAGTAGAGGTCGGGACAGGGGGTCGAATGAAAAACTGTTTTTT
CASRGRDRGSNEKLFF
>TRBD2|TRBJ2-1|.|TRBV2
TGTGCCAGCAGCGGACTAGCTTGGGGTGAGCAGTTCTTC
CASSGLAWGEQFF
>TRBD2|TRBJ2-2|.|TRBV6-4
TGTGCCAGCAGTCCCGCCAGCGGGGGCACCACCGGGGAGCTGTTTTTT
CASSPASGGTTGELFF
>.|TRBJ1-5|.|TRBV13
TGTGCCAGCAGCTCGAGCGCCGGGTCCAATCAGCCCCAGCATTTT
CASSSSAGSNQPQHF
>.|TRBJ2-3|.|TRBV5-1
TGCGCCAGCAGCTTGGCGGGCAGGAGCACAGATACGCAGTATTTT
CASSLAGRSTDTQYF
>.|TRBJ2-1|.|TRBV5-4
TGTGCCAGCAGCCCAAGCGGCAATGAGCAGTTCTTC
CASSPSGNEQFF
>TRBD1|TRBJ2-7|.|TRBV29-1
TGCAGCGTTTGGGACAGGGGATATAGCTACGAGCAGTACTTC
CSVWDRGYSYEQYF
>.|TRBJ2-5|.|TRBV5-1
TGCGCCAGCAGCCCGCCTTTGGGCCGGGACCAAGAGACCCAGTACTTC
CASSPPLGRDQETQYF
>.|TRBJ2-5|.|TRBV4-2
TGTGCCAGCAGCCAAGCCTTGGACAGAGAAGAGACCCAGTACTTC
CASSQALDREETQYF
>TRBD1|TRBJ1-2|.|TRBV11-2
TGTGCCAGCAGCTTGAGGACAGGACTAAACTATGGCTACACCTTC
CASSLRTGLNYGYTF
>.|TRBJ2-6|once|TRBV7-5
TGTGCCAGAAATTGCCGTGAAAGTAGACAAAGTCGGGCCAACGTCCTGACTTTC
CARNCRESRQSRANVLTF
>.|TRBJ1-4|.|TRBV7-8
TGTGCCAGCAGTAGCTTAGGACGGAAAAATGAAAAACTGTTTTTT
CASSSLGRKNEKLFF
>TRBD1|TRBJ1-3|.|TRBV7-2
TGTGCCAGCAGCTCCGGAGGGGGCTTCTCTGGAAACACCATATATTTT
CASSSGGGFSGNTIYF